One sample yielded the 27 T cell receptor beta chains listed below, sequenced in a study of CD8 T cells in Susac syndrome (dated by TCRdb to between 2017 and 2020). Libraries were made using the immunoSEQ multiplex PCR assay. RNA was extracted using the RNeasy kit, and roughly 0.45 to 1 microgram was reverse transcribed with random hexamers. TCRdb ran its own pipeline on the public reads, namely fastp trimming at Q25 and MiXCR clone calling, and kept in-frame beta chains. Rows with one shared CDR3 protein collapse into an entry with the most common genes and DNA. This sample gives some 75,000 distinct CDR3 sequences in total; roughly 92% of them show up just once. Around 0.45% of the sample belongs to the ten largest clones. Sequencing was done on a sample of CD8+ T cells from PBMCs. Receptor source: a human donor with Susac syndrome.

The rearrangement links TRBV12-5 to TRBJ1-2; a possible D gene is TRBD1 (6 bases). The CDR3 consists of 14 residues. The ends were cut back, 5 bases at V and 5 bases at J, with 15 bases in the middle. Germline V gene sequence: CDR1 LGHNT, CDR2 FRNRAP. CDR3 amino acids: CASGPGGGLYGYTF. The CDR3, as DNA: TGTGCTAGTGGTCCGGGTGGGGGCCTTTATGGCTACACCTTC.

This chain joins TRBV9 and TRBJ1-1, with TRBD1 matching over 10 bases. Per germline, CDR1 SGDLS and CDR2 YYNGEE. The trim removed 4 bases at V and 5 bases at J, leaving 14 bases unmatched. This CDR3 contains 17 residues. The CDR3 nucleotides read TGTGCCAGCAGCTCCCCGAGGACAGGGGGGGGGTCGACTGAAGCTTTCTTT. The encoded protein is CASSSPRTGGGSTEAFF. Full variable domain (outside the CDR3, taken from reference TRBV9 and TRBJ1-1): DSGVTQTPKHLITATGQRVTLRCSPRSGDLSVYWYQQSLDQGLQFLIQYYNGEERAKGNILERFSAQQFPDLHSELNLSSLELGDSALYFCASSSPRTGGGSTEAFFGQGTRLTVV.

The V call is TRBV21-1, the J call TRBJ1-1; the table's TRBD1 call for D was not verified on the DNA. TRBV21-1 counts as a pseudogene. This CDR3 has 13 amino acids. This CDR3 reads CASGTTGVTEAFF. CDR3 DNA: TGTGCCAGCGGAACGACAGGGGTCACTGAAGCTTTCTTT.

This chain uses TRBV19 with TRBJ2-3; unclear D gene. Trimming took 3 bases from V and 6 from J, leaving 16 bases between them. CDR1 and CDR2 from the germline V gene are LNHDA and SQIVND (reference sequence). The CDR3 consists of 15 residues. CDR3 in amino acids: CASSIAGPDTDTQYF. The CDR3 nucleotides read TGTGCCAGTAGTATCGCTGGACCAGATACGGATACGCAGTATTTT. The full variable domain, its missing parts supplied by reference TRBV19 and TRBJ2-3, is DGGITQSPKYLFRKEGQNVTLSCEQNLNHDAMYWYRQDPGQGLRLIYYSQIVNDFQKGDIAEGYSVSREKKESFPLTVTSAQKNPTAFYLCASSIAGPDTDTQYFGPGTRLTVL.

V gene TRBV3-1 combines with J gene TRBJ1-2, with a weak D call TRBD1 (5 bases). Trimming left V 0 bases short and J 2 bases short, with 7 bases between. The CDR3 has 14 amino acids. Germline CDR1 and CDR2: LGHDT and YNNKEL (reference sequence). The CDR3 spells CASSQDRGNYGYTF. Written as DNA, the CDR3 is TGTGCCAGCAGCCAAGATCGGGGGAACTATGGCTACACCTTC. The full variable domain, with the rest looked up from reference TRBV3-1 and TRBJ1-2, is DTAVSQTPKYLVTQMGNDKSIKCEQNLGHDTMYWYKQDSKKFLKIMFSYNNKELIINETVPNRFSPKSPDKAHLNLHINSLELGDSAVYFCASSQDRGNYGYTFGSGTRLTVV.

The gene calls are TRBV28 and TRBJ1-5, with D maybe TRBD1 (6 bases). The CDR3 loop spans 17 amino acids. Germline CDR1 reads MDHEN; CDR2 reads SYDVKM. V shed 6 bases and J shed 5 bases, with 23 bases lying between them. The CDR3 reads CASSQEAGDIMDQPQHF. For the CDR3, the DNA is TGTGCCAGCAGCCAGGAGGCAGGGGATATAATGGATCAGCCCCAGCATTTT.

The chain is built from TRBV27 and TRBJ2-1; 15 bases are a match to TRBD2. The length of the CDR3 is 16 residues. Trimming took 5 bases from V and 14 from J; bases not matched to a gene: 13. Germline loops: CDR1 MNHEY, CDR2 SMNVEV (reference sequence). The CDR3 protein is CASSPNHGLAGGQKFF. The CDR3 nucleotides read TGTGCCAGCAGTCCCAACCACGGACTAGCGGGAGGGCAAAAGTTCTTC.

The count of this clonotype is one. V is TRBV29-1 and J is TRBJ1-1; D is undetermined. CDR1 SQVTM and CDR2 ANQGSEA come from the germline V gene. The CDR3 is 13 residues long. The ends were cut back, 4 bases at V and 4 bases at J, with 13 bases in the middle. CDR3 nucleotides: TGCAGCGTTGTTGGGCCATACAGCACTGAAGCTTTCTTT. It translates to CSVVGPYSTEAFF. Combining the CDR3 with reference TRBV29-1 and TRBJ1-1 gives the whole variable domain SAVISQKPSRDICQRGTSLTIQCQVDSQVTMMFWYRQQPGQSLTLIATANQGSEATYESGFVIDKFPISRPNLTFSTLTVSNMSPEDSSIYLCSVVGPYSTEAFFGQGTRLTVV.

The gene calls are TRBV18 and TRBJ1-1, with D perhaps matching TRBD1 (5 bases). The CDR3 runs to 12 residues. Trimming pared 4 bases from V and 3 bases from J, leaving 6 bases between. Germline loops: CDR1 KGHSH, CDR2 LQKENI. CDR3 bases: TGTGCCAGCTCACTGGGGGACACTGAAGCTTTCTTT. Amino acid sequence: CASSLGDTEAFF. The variable domain in full, with the rest retrieved from reference TRBV18 and TRBJ1-1, is NAGVMQNPRHLVRRRGQEARLRCSPMKGHSHVYWYRQLPEEGLKFMVYLQKENIIDESGMPKERFSAEFPKEGPSILRIQQVVRGDSAAYFCASSLGDTEAFFGQGTRLTVV.

The rearrangement uses TRBV27 and TRBJ1-1; 10 positions agree with TRBD1. Germline assignment: CDR1 MNHEY and CDR2 SMNVEV (reference sequence). The CDR3 is made up of 13 amino acids. With 2 bases clipped from V and 10 bases from J, the junction kept 4 bases outside the gene matches. The CDR3: CASSLEGTGVAFF. The CDR3 region has the DNA TGTGCCAGCAGTTTAGAAGGGACAGGGGTAGCTTTCTTT.

The chain links TRBV6-5 to TRBJ1-1; D perhaps matches TRBD1 (6 bases). The germline V gene has CDR1 MNHEY and CDR2 SVGAGI. This CDR3 contains 19 residues. The V end was cut by 3 bases, the J end by 7 bases, with 30 bases between. CDR3 sequence: CASSYENRRYRVVLSEAFF. CDR3 coding DNA: TGTGCCAGCAGTTATGAAAATCGGCGATACAGGGTTGTCCTCAGTGAAGCTTTCTTT.

The V gene is TRBV5-1, the J gene TRBJ2-3; unclear D gene. The CDR3 sequence is 13 residues long. Germline-derived CDR1 and CDR2 are SGHRS and YFSETQ. V lost 0 bases, J lost 6 bases, and 8 bases lay in between. This CDR3 is CASSLGQSDTQYF. CDR3 bases: TGCGCCAGCAGCTTGGGGCAAAGCGATACGCAGTATTTT.

The rearrangement joins TRBV25-1 to TRBJ2-3, with 7 nucleotides matching TRBD1. Germline CDR1 is MGHDK and CDR2 is SYGVNS. With 1 base clipped from V and 0 bases from J, the junction kept 1 base outside the gene matches. This CDR3 comprises 15 residues. DNA of the CDR3: TGTGCCAGCAGTGAATGGGACAGTAGCACAGATACGCAGTATTTT. This gives the protein CASSEWDSSTDTQYF.

V usage is TRBV15 and J usage is TRBJ1-1; possibly TRBD1 for D (5 bases). The CDR3 runs to 17 residues. Trimming removed 0 bases from V and 0 bases from J, with 14 bases in between. The germline V gene has CDR1 LNHNV and CDR2 YYDKDF (reference sequence). The CDR3 DNA is TGTGCCACCAGCAGAGATCCCGAGACAGTCATGAACACTGAAGCTTTCTTT. Translation: CATSRDPETVMNTEAFF.

This clonotype was found once. The chain is built from TRBV6-6 and TRBJ1-3; D is perhaps TRBD1 (6 bases). V lost 0 bases and J lost 4, with 10 bases in between. The CDR3 totals 15 residues. Germline V gene sequence: CDR1 MNHNY, CDR2 SVGAGI (reference sequence). The CDR3: CASSYSGALGNTIYF. For the CDR3, the DNA is TGTGCCAGCAGTTACTCGGGGGCGCTCGGAAACACCATATATTTT.

The chain links TRBV7-9 to TRBJ2-7, with 7 bases lining up with TRBD1. V was clipped by 5 bases and J by 1 base; unmatched bases: 14. The CDR3 spans 17 residues. Germline CDR1 SEHNR, CDR2 FQNEAQ (reference sequence). The CDR3 DNA is TGTGCCAGCAGCCCAGAGGGTGCGACAGGGTTATCCTACGAGCAGTACTTC. Amino acid sequence: CASSPEGATGLSYEQYF.

CDR3 nucleotide sequence: TGTGCCAGCAGTCCTGATCTTGTGGGACTAGCGGCCTACCAAAACATTCAGTACTTC. Its translation is CASSPDLVGLAAYQNIQYF. The V gene is TRBV27, the J gene TRBJ2-4; 11 bases fit TRBD2. Germline V gene sequence: CDR1 MNHEY, CDR2 SMNVEV (reference sequence). CDR3 length equals 19 residues. Unmatched junction bases numbered 17, after V lost 5 bases and J lost 5 bases.

The chain recombines TRBV14 with TRBJ1-5; D is undetermined. Germline values: CDR1 SGHDN, CDR2 FVKESK. This CDR3 spans 14 amino acids. V lost 7 bases, J lost 2 bases, and 12 bases lay in between. The CDR3 DNA reads TGTGCCAGCAATGGTCCGGTCGGCAATCAGCCCCAGCATTTT. Its protein product is CASNGPVGNQPQHF.

The rearrangement links TRBV12-3 or TRBV12-4 to TRBJ2-3; 11 bases map to TRBD2. The V segment lost 6 bases and the J segment 4 bases; nucleotides outside the gene matches: 6. The CDR3 sequence is 15 residues long. CDR3 sequence: CASSHTSGRADTQYF. CDR3 DNA: TGTGCCAGCAGCCACACTAGCGGGAGAGCAGATACGCAGTATTTT.

This chain links TRBV7-9 with TRBJ2-3, with a tentative D call TRBD2 (6 bases). The V gene's germline CDR1 is SEHNR and CDR2 FQNEAQ (reference sequence). V was trimmed by 6 bases and J by 3 bases, leaving 16 bases between them. The CDR3 loop spans 15 amino acids. CDR3 region: CASRPSSGGTDTQYF. The CDR3 coding sequence is TGTGCCAGCAGGCCATCATCCGGGGGAACAGATACGCAGTATTTT.

The chain employs TRBV28 and TRBJ2-3; a weak D match, TRBD2 (5 bases). Trimming removed 5 bases at V and 0 bases at J, with 15 bases between. This CDR3 is built from 16 residues. CDR1 is MDHEN and CDR2 is SYDVKM in the germline V gene. The CDR3 nucleotides read TGTGCCAGCAGTGAAGGCTTCGGGAAAAGCACAGATACGCAGTATTTT. Protein sequence: CASSEGFGKSTDTQYF.

The chain joins TRBV7-2 to TRBJ2-1; no definite D call. Germline V gene data show CDR1 as SGHTA and CDR2 as FQGNSA. The CDR3 is 15 residues long. Trimming cost V 1 base and J 5 bases, with 12 bases left between them. CDR3 protein: CASSLDWGWDNEQFF. In nucleotides, the CDR3 is TGTGCCAGCAGCTTAGACTGGGGATGGGACAATGAGCAGTTCTTC.

In nucleotides, the CDR3 is TGTGCCAGCAGCTTTAAATTGGAGCCGGGCACCGGGGAGCTGTTTTTT. Amino acid sequence: CASSFKLEPGTGELFF. The gene calls are TRBV7-2 and TRBJ2-2; D remains ambiguous. This CDR3 has 16 amino acids. Germline-derived CDR1 and CDR2 are SGHTA and FQGNSA. V gave up 3 bases and J gave up 4 bases, with 15 bases separating them.

This chain uses TRBV3-1 with TRBJ1-5; no clear D. Germline assignment: CDR1 LGHDT and CDR2 YNNKEL (reference sequence). The CDR3 covers 14 residues. V lost 0 bases and J 6 bases, leaving 9 bases between the germline ends. CDR3 amino acids: CASSQDRVSQPQHF. The CDR3 DNA is TGTGCCAGCAGCCAAGACCGGGTGAGTCAGCCCCAGCATTTT.

V and J are TRBV5-1 and TRBJ1-1; no reliable D call. Trimming took off 0 bases at V and 5 bases at J, with 11 bases between the two ends. The germline CDR1 and CDR2 sequences are SGHRS and YFSETQ. The CDR3 is made up of 14 amino acids. The CDR3 nucleotides read TGCGCCAGCAGCTTGGCGGCCACGGGGACTGAAGCTTTCTTT. Translation gives CASSLAATGTEAFF.

The CDR3 DNA follows: TGTGCCAGTAGTAAGGGTCTCCGGAATGAGCAGTTCTTC. Encoded protein: CASSKGLRNEQFF. The V gene is TRBV19, the J gene TRBJ2-1; D unresolved. Germline lookup yields CDR1 LNHDA and CDR2 SQIVND (reference sequence). The CDR3 length is 13 residues. V lost 4 bases and J lost 7, with 11 bases in between.

This rearrangement joins TRBV15 to TRBJ2-3, with D perhaps matching TRBD2 (6 bases). Trimming stripped 1 base from V and 3 bases from J, with 11 bases between. Germline assignment: CDR1 LNHNV and CDR2 YYDKDF (reference sequence). The CDR3 loop spans 15 amino acids. The CDR3, as DNA: TGTGCCACCAGCAGAGGTCGGGGGATGACAGATACGCAGTATTTT. This gives the protein CATSRGRGMTDTQYF.